These T cell receptor beta chains were read from a single sample in a study of neurological immune-mediated disorders. TCRdb passed the 5' RACE reads through MiXCR, listing each CDR3 protein once. The sample holds around 20,000 distinct CDR3 sequences, 12% to 15% seen once. The sample taken for sequencing was CD4+ T cells from blood. The receptors were gathered from a woman in her fifties or sixties with HTLV-1-associated myelopathy (HAM/TSP). Each CDR3 is given with its conserved first and last residue. D genes are given only for firm matches. The size entry is marked missing in some rows and otherwise reads once, few, many or a size class.

many	TRBJ1-5	TRBV27	NA	TGTGCCAGCAGTTTAGGGGGAGCCCGTAGCAATCAGCCCCAGCATTTT	CASSLGGARSNQPQHF
many	TRBJ2-4	TRBV12-3/TRBV12-4	TRBD1	TGTGCCACCTCGGGACAGACTCTAGCCAAAAACATTCAGTACTTC	CATSGQTLAKNIQYF
many	TRBJ1-3	TRBV7-2	NA	TGTGCCAGCAGCGCCGACAGGACTTTTGGAAACACCATATATTTT	CASSADRTFGNTIYF
many	TRBJ2-3	TRBV11-2	TRBD1	TGTGCCAGCAGCTTGCGTTGGGACAGGGGGGCAGCAGATACGCAGTATTTT	CASSLRWDRGAADTQYF
NA	TRBJ1-1	TRBV6-2/TRBV6-3	NA	TGTACCAGCAGTTACGGAGGGGTGTGGAACACTGAAGCTTTCTTT	CTSSYGGVWNTEAFF
many	TRBJ1-5	TRBV29-1	TRBD1	TGCAGCGTTCTAGGGGGCGTGGGGCAGCCCCAGCATTTT	CSVLGGVGQPQHF
many	TRBJ2-3	TRBV5-1	TRBD2	TGCGCCAGCAGCTTGAGCGGGGGGACATACACAGATACGCAGTATTTT	CASSLSGGTYTDTQYF
many	TRBJ1-2	TRBV7-2	NA	TGTGCCAGCAGCCCCGTGGGAGAGACTAACTATGGCTACACCTTC	CASSPVGETNYGYTF
many	TRBJ2-5	TRBV7-9	NA	TGTGCCAGCAGCTTAGTCCGGACAGGGCGGGAGGAGACCCAGTACTTC	CASSLVRTGREETQYF
many	TRBJ2-3	TRBV6-1	TRBD2	TGTGCCAGCATCCTAGCGGGGGTGCACACAGATACGCAGTATTTT	CASILAGVHTDTQYF
many	TRBJ1-1	TRBV7-9	NA	TGTGCCAGCAGCTTTAGACCGGGAGCCCGGGTGAACACTGAAGCTTTCTTT	CASSFRPGARVNTEAFF
many	TRBJ2-7	TRBV4-3	NA	TGCGCCAGCAGCCAGAACAGGGTGCTCCGGGGGGAGCAGTACTTC	CASSQNRVLRGEQYF
many	TRBJ2-1	TRBV20-1	NA	TGCAGTGCTAGAAAGAGCGGCAATGAGCAGTTCTTC	CSARKSGNEQFF
NA	TRBJ1-5	TRBV7-2	NA	TGTGTCAGCAGCTTAGTTAGTGGACAGCCCCAGCATTTT	CVSSLVSGQPQHF